These 31 T cell receptor beta chains were all obtained from the same sample, sequenced in a study of tissue T cells after allogeneic stem cell transplantation. Sample time point: mouse harvest day 14 after allogeneic transplant. Mouse grafts combined 10^7 T-cell-depleted bone marrow cells with 10^6 splenic CD5+ T cells. Sequencing was performed with immunoSEQ multiplex PCR; in TCRdb, only in-frame clones are kept and a portion is missing. The top ten clones hold around two fifths of a sample with some 6,100 clones, 40% to 60% of them seen once. The sequenced sample consisted of gut tissue. All receptors derive from a female BALB/c mouse given C57BL/6 T cells with graft-versus-host disease after an allogeneic hematopoietic cell transplant.

Remarks on this clone: Mouse names are used for the genes. The sequenced fragment ends 1 residue before the CDR3 boundary, so the rest is inferred from the germline J gene. The chain couples TRBV26 to TRBJ2-1, with TRBD1 matching 7 bases. Germline V lookup: CDR1 KGHPV, CDR2 FQNQEV (reference sequence). The J segment lost 3 bases and the V segment lost 2 bases, leaving 4 bases of the junction unmatched. The CDR3 loop spans 15 amino acids. The CDR3 protein is CASSLPPGGYAEQFF. Incomplete CDR3 DNA: TGTGCCAGCAGTCTGCCTCCAGGGGGCTATGCTGAGCAGTTC.

A note on this clone: Genes here carry mouse names. Read data end 1 residue before the CDR3 end; the end is taken from the germline J gene. J is TRBJ2-2 and V is TRBV12-2; 8 nucleotides align to TRBD1. Germline CDR1 is SGHLS and CDR2 is HYDKME. Trimming at V came to 4 bases and at J to 6 bases, leaving 0 bases not matched to a gene. The CDR3 spans 12 residues. The CDR3 is CASSTGAGQLYF. Partial CDR3 DNA: TGTGCCAGCTCGACAGGGGCCGGGCAGCTCTAC. Using reference TRBV12-2 and TRBJ2-2 for the parts outside the CDR3, the full variable domain is NSGVVQSPRYIIKGKGERSILKCIPISGHLSVAWYQQTQGQELKFFIQHYDKMERDKGNLPSRFSVQQFDDYHSEMNMSALELEDSAVYFCASSTGAGQLYFGEGSKLTVL.

The sample holds one count of this clone. Gene labels here are mouse ones. CDR3 DNA (partial): TGTGCCAGCAGCTTACGGGGGGCCCAAGACACCCAGTAC. Its translation is CASSLRGAQDTQY. The full CDR3 is CASSLRGAQDTQYF. This chain joins TRBV3 and TRBJ2-5; maybe TRBD2 (7 bases). The read ends 1 residue early relative to the CDR3; the germline J gene fills the gap. Trimming shortened V by 2 bases and J by 2 bases, and 8 bases separated the two germline ends. Germline V lookup: CDR1 SNHLY, CDR2 FYNGKV (reference sequence). The CDR3 is 14 amino acids. Variable domain in full (rest from reference TRBV3 and TRBJ2-5): GPKVLQIPSHQIIDMGQMVTLNCDPVSNHLYFYWYKQILGQQMEFLVNFYNGKVMEKSKLFKDQFSVERPDGSYFTLKIQPTALEDSAVYFCASSLRGAQDTQYFGPGTRLLVL.

This clone was counted a few times. Genes here carry mouse names. Sequencing ends 1 residue short of the CDR3 end; the germline J gene provides the rest. The chain has TRBV26 and TRBJ1-3; D remains ambiguous. The length of the CDR3 is 14 residues. V lost 2 bases to trimming and J lost 3 bases, with 8 bases between them. Per germline, CDR1 KGHPV and CDR2 FQNQEV (reference sequence). The CDR3 reads CASSLDGNGNTLYF. The CDR3 bases that were read are TGTGCCAGCAGTCTGGACGGGAATGGAAATACGCTCTAT.

About this clone itself: Gene names follow the mouse nomenclature. CDR3 DNA (partial): TGTGCCAGCTCCCCCGGACTGGTTAACCAAGACACCCAGTAC. It is translated as CASSPGLVNQDTQY. The whole CDR3 protein is CASSPGLVNQDTQYF. The J gene is TRBJ2-5, the V gene TRBV12-2, with 7 positions matching TRBD2. With the read ending 1 residue before the CDR3 end, the germline J gene is used to fill in that end. Germline-derived CDR1 and CDR2 are SGHLS and HYDKME. Unmatched junction bases numbered 6, after V lost 4 bases and J lost 0 bases. CDR3 length: 15 residues. The full variable domain, with the rest looked up from reference TRBV12-2 and TRBJ2-5, is NSGVVQSPRYIIKGKGERSILKCIPISGHLSVAWYQQTQGQELKFFIQHYDKMERDKGNLPSRFSVQQFDDYHSEMNMSALELEDSAVYFCASSPGLVNQDTQYFGPGTRLLVL.

A word on this clone: The genes are named according to mouse. The CDR3 end lies 1 residue beyond the end of the read and is filled in from the germline J gene. The rearrangement joins TRBV19 to TRBJ1-2; D unresolved. Trimming left V 1 base short and J 0 bases short, with 7 bases between. The CDR3 contains 14 residues. The V gene's germline CDR1 is FNHDT and CDR2 SITEND (reference sequence). The DNA read from the CDR3 is TGTGCCAGCAGTATAAACATTCCAAACTCCGACTACACC. This sequence encodes CASSINIPNSDYT. The full CDR3 sequence reads CASSINIPNSDYTF.

This clone was picked up one time. Gene and germline names: mouse. From the germline J gene comes the end of the CDR3, since the read stops 1 residue before it. The chain is built from TRBV3 and TRBJ1-1; D gene unclear. The V gene lost 2 bases and the J gene lost 1 base, with 5 bases spanning the gap. The CDR3 is made up of 13 amino acids. Germline values: CDR1 SNHLY, CDR2 FYNGKV (reference sequence). The CDR3 loop reads CASSLSGNTEVFF. The sequenced CDR3 bases are TGTGCCAGCAGCTTATCTGGAAACACAGAAGTCTTC.

This clone occurred a few times. Gene names follow the mouse nomenclature. The read falls 1 residue short of the CDR3 end, and the missing part is taken from the germline J gene. V gene TRBV5 combines with J gene TRBJ2-3, with 7 nucleotides matching TRBD2. This CDR3 has 16 residues. The germline gives CDR1 LGHNA, CDR2 YNLKQL (reference sequence). J gave up 0 bases and V 4 bases, and 7 bases lay outside the gene matches. The CDR3 spells CASSPRWGTSAETLYF. The part of the CDR3 DNA that was read is TGTGCCAGCAGCCCCCGCTGGGGGACTAGTGCAGAAACGCTGTAT.

Turning to this clone: The gene names here belong to mouse. The CDR3 goes on 1 residue after the read ends, and that part is filled in from the germline J gene. The V call is TRBV1, the J call TRBJ2-7; 7 positions agree with TRBD1. This CDR3 has 13 residues. CDR1 and CDR2 (germline): NSQYPW, LRSPGD (reference sequence). The V gene end was trimmed by 0 bases and the J gene end by 6 bases; junction bases not matched to a gene: 2. This CDR3 reads CTCSAEAGGEQYF. The CDR3 bases that were read are TGCACCTGCAGTGCAGAGGCAGGGGGTGAACAGTAC.

With regard to this clone: Mouse gene names apply. The CDR3 sequence: CASSPETGGYEQYF. The CDR3 bases that were read are TGTGCCAGCAGCCCTGAGACTGGGGGATATGAACAGTAC. The chain combines TRBV3 with TRBJ2-7; 9 positions match TRBD2. The read falls 1 residue short of the CDR3 end, and the missing part is taken from the germline J gene. Germline V gives CDR1 SNHLY, CDR2 FYNGKV (reference sequence). V lost 5 bases, J lost 4 bases, and 6 bases stayed unmatched. The CDR3 has 14 residues.

As concerns this clone: Mouse names are used for the genes. The sequenced fragment ends 1 residue before the CDR3 boundary, so the rest is inferred from the germline J gene. The chain carries TRBV26 and TRBJ2-7; 7 nucleotides line up with TRBD1. Trimming at V came to 5 bases and at J to 7 bases, leaving 5 bases not matched to a gene. The CDR3 spans 12 residues. CDR1 KGHPV and CDR2 FQNQEV come from the germline V gene (reference sequence). CDR3 DNA, as far as it was read: TGTGCCAGCAGTTTGACAGGGCGCGAACAGTAC. It codes for CASSLTGREQY. The full-length CDR3 reads as CASSLTGREQYF.

This clone was observed a handful of times. Gene names follow the mouse nomenclature. The sequenced fragment ends 1 residue before the CDR3 boundary, so the rest is inferred from the germline J gene. This sequence joins TRBV12-2 and TRBJ1-4; 7 bases line up with TRBD1. Germline V gene data show CDR1 as SGHLS and CDR2 as HYDKME. Trimming cost V 3 bases and J 2 bases; bases outside gene matches: 2. This CDR3 region has 14 residues. CDR3 DNA (partial): TGTGCCAGCTCTTTGACAGGGTCCAACGAAAGATTATTT. The encoded protein is CASSLTGSNERLF. The complete CDR3 protein is CASSLTGSNERLFF. Together with reference TRBV12-2 and TRBJ1-4, the CDR3 gives the full variable domain: NSGVVQSPRYIIKGKGERSILKCIPISGHLSVAWYQQTQGQELKFFIQHYDKMERDKGNLPSRFSVQQFDDYHSEMNMSALELEDSAVYFCASSLTGSNERLFFGHGTKLSVL.

To note about this clone: The germline and genes are mouse ones. The missing CDR3 end, 1 residue past where the read stops, is filled in from the germline J gene. The genes are TRBV14 and TRBJ1-4; D gene ambiguous. V was pared by 0 bases and J by 0 bases, with 9 bases between. Per germline, CDR1 SGHDT and CDR2 FRDEAV. This CDR3 has 16 amino acids. The DNA read from the CDR3 is TGTGCCAGCAGTTTCTGGGGAAAGATTTCCAACGAAAGATTATTT. Amino acid sequence: CASSFWGKISNERLF. The whole CDR3 reads CASSFWGKISNERLFF.

A word on this clone: Genes and germline are mouse. Coverage ceases 1 residue before the CDR3 finishes, and the germline J gene fills in the end. The chain combines TRBV17 with TRBJ2-5; no reliable D call. The CDR3 runs to 11 residues. Trimming shortened V by 3 bases and J by 5 bases, and 3 bases separated the two germline ends. Germline V CDR1 and CDR2: MNHDT, YYDKIL. The CDR3 DNA, read in part, is TGTGCTAGCAGTAGGGGAGACACCCAGTAC. Amino acids: CASSRGDTQY. The whole CDR3 region reads CASSRGDTQYF.

Remarks on this clone: The listed genes are named as in mouse. The CDR3 end is not reached by the read, which stops 1 residue before it; the germline J gene fills it in. J is TRBJ1-3 and V is TRBV12-1, with D unclear. The CDR3 loop spans 15 amino acids. Germline V gene lookup returns CDR1 SGHSN and CDR2 HYEKVE. Trimming pared 0 bases from V and 0 bases from J, leaving 8 bases between. The CDR3 spells CASSLTANSGNTLYF. CDR3 bases read: TGTGCCAGCTCTCTCACGGCAAATTCTGGAAATACGCTCTAT.

This clone was detected a few times. These gene names are mouse names. The CDR3 DNA, read in part, is TGTGCCAGCAGTGGGGGCACCGGGCAGCTCTAC. Encoded protein: CASSGGTGQLY. In full, the CDR3 is CASSGGTGQLYF. The chain carries TRBV13-3 and TRBJ2-2; D is ambiguous. Sequencing ends 1 residue short of the CDR3 end; the germline J gene provides the rest. CDR3 length: 12 amino acids. Trimming stripped 3 bases from V and 4 bases from J, with 4 bases between. CDR1 and CDR2 from the germline V gene are NNHDY and SYVADS.

Concerning this clone: The listed genes are named as in mouse. The read halts 1 residue ahead of the CDR3 end, with the missing end drawn from the germline J gene. The V gene is TRBV16, the J gene TRBJ2-5; TRBD1 or TRBD2 may be the D gene (6 bases each). V was shortened by 3 bases and J by 3 bases, with 10 bases between the two germline ends. The CDR3 is made up of 14 amino acids. The germline V gene has CDR1 SGHSA and CDR2 FRNQAP. Partial CDR3 DNA: TGTGCAAGCAGCTTCGCGGGGGCGCAAGACACCCAGTAC. Its protein product is CASSFAGAQDTQY. The whole CDR3 protein is CASSFAGAQDTQYF.

This clone has only a few counts. Mouse gene names and germline throughout. The CDR3 goes on 1 residue after the read ends, and that part is filled in from the germline J gene. V is TRBV26 and J is TRBJ1-3; D not certain. CDR3 size: 12 residues. V was cut by 0 bases and J by 6 bases, with 3 bases left in between. Looked up from germline, CDR1 is KGHPV and CDR2 is FQNQEV (reference sequence). The covered CDR3 bases are TGTGCCAGCAGTCTGTCCGAAAATACGCTCTAT. It translates to CASSLSENTLY. The CDR3, in full, reads CASSLSENTLYF.

This clone is medium-sized in the sample. Mouse germline and gene names are used. The sequence runs out 1 residue before the end of the CDR3; the remainder is reconstructed from the germline J gene. The V call is TRBV1, the J call TRBJ1-1; D is perhaps TRBD1 (5 bases). Between the trimmed V and J ends, which lost 0 bases and 5 bases, there was a span of 7 bases. The CDR3 length is 13 residues. Germline assignment: CDR1 NSQYPW and CDR2 LRSPGD (reference sequence). CDR3 DNA, as far as it was read: TGCACCTGCAGTGCAGAGAGGGGAACAGAAGTCTTC. It specifies CTCSAERGTEVF. The CDR3 as a whole reads CTCSAERGTEVFF.

This clone has only a few counts. Mouse gene names apply. The read ends 1 residue before the CDR3 terminus; that terminus is restored from the germline J gene. The chain employs TRBV26 and TRBJ2-7; D is ambiguous. V lost 6 bases and J 0 bases, leaving 6 bases between the germline ends. From germline, CDR1 is KGHPV and CDR2 FQNQEV (reference sequence). The CDR3 runs 12 residues. The covered CDR3 bases are TGTGCCAGCAGCCGACTCTCCTATGAACAGTAC. Protein product: CASSRLSYEQY. The complete CDR3 reads CASSRLSYEQYF.

In regard to this clone: Gene names follow the mouse nomenclature. The CDR3 loop is CASSQEGGVRQNTLYF. The covered CDR3 bases are TGTGCCAGCAGCCAAGAGGGCGGGGTCCGTCAAAACACCTTGTAC. The chain combines TRBV2 with TRBJ2-4; D call uncertain. The read stops 1 residue short of the end of the CDR3; the missing end is completed from the germline J gene. The V gene's germline CDR1 is LGHNA and CDR2 YSYQKL. The CDR3 is 16 residues long. Between the trimmed V and J ends, which lost 0 bases and 1 base, there was a span of 11 bases.

On this clone itself: Genes and germline are mouse. The CDR3 end is not reached by the read, which stops 1 residue before it; the germline J gene fills it in. The genes are TRBV14 and TRBJ1-2; a possible D gene is TRBD1 (6 bases). The CDR3 spans 13 residues. In germline, CDR1 is SGHDT, CDR2 FRDEAV. V shed 1 base and J shed 4 bases, with 8 bases lying between them. The sequenced CDR3 bases are TGTGCCAGCAGTTTCCAGGGGACCTCCGACTACACC. The encoded protein is CASSFQGTSDYT. The whole CDR3 protein reads CASSFQGTSDYTF.

By share, this clone counts as medium-sized. The gene symbols are mouse symbols. The CDR3 end lies 1 residue beyond the end of the read and is filled in from the germline J gene. The V and J genes are TRBV13-1 and TRBJ2-7, with 8 bases that match TRBD2. Unmatched junction bases numbered 5, after V lost 0 bases and J lost 3 bases. Germline V gene data show CDR1 as NSHNY and CDR2 as SYGAGN. This CDR3 region has 15 residues. The covered CDR3 bases are TGTGCCAGCAGTGATGGTGCTGGGGGGTACTATGAACAGTAC. Residues: CASSDGAGGYYEQY. The whole CDR3 region reads CASSDGAGGYYEQYF.

Concerning this clone itself: All gene names here are mouse names. The sequenced fragment ends 1 residue before the CDR3 boundary, so the rest is inferred from the germline J gene. This chain links TRBV14 with TRBJ2-7; D perhaps matches TRBD1 (6 bases). CDR3 length: 12 amino acids. V was cut by 2 bases and J by 4 bases, with 7 bases left in between. Germline V lookup: CDR1 SGHDT, CDR2 FRDEAV. CDR3 bases read: TGTGCCAGCAGTTTAGGGGGTTATGAACAGTAC. As protein: CASSLGGYEQY. The whole CDR3 protein is CASSLGGYEQYF.

On this clone: Gene names and germline match the mouse. The CDR3 end lies 1 residue beyond the end of the read and is filled in from the germline J gene. This chain connects TRBV26 to TRBJ2-7; 9 nucleotides line up with TRBD2. From germline, CDR1 is KGHPV and CDR2 FQNQEV (reference sequence). The CDR3 length is 15 residues. V shed 0 bases, J shed 0 bases, and the junction held 0 bases outside the gene matches. CDR3 region: CASSLSGGASYEQYF. The sequenced CDR3 bases are TGTGCCAGCAGTCTGTCTGGGGGGGCCTCCTATGAACAGTAC.

About this clone itself: Germline and genes here are mouse. Sequencing ends 1 residue short of the CDR3 end; the germline J gene provides the rest. J is TRBJ1-3 and V is TRBV24; D perhaps matches TRBD1 (5 bases). CDR1 is KGHTA and CDR2 is FRNEEI in the germline V gene. With 4 bases removed from V and 0 bases from J, the gap between germline ends came to 10 bases. CDR3 length: 15 amino acids. The CDR3 here is CASSRGRLSGNTLYF. The part of the CDR3 DNA that was read is TGTGCCAGCAGTCGGGGACGGCTTTCTGGAAATACGCTCTAT.

This clone ranks as large (0.1 to 1%). The germline and genes are mouse ones. The read stops 1 residue short of the end of the CDR3; the missing end is completed from the germline J gene. The rearrangement joins TRBV3 to TRBJ2-7, with 9 bases aligning to TRBD2. The CDR3 runs 15 residues. The germline CDR1 and CDR2 sequences are SNHLY and FYNGKV (reference sequence). V shed 5 bases, J shed 0 bases, and the junction held 5 bases outside the gene matches. The sequenced part of the CDR3 DNA is TGTGCCAGCAGCCTGACTGGGGGAAGCTCCTATGAACAGTAC. It yields the protein CASSLTGGSSYEQY. In full, the CDR3 is CASSLTGGSSYEQYF.

Points on this clone: Mouse gene names and germline throughout. The read halts 1 residue ahead of the CDR3 end, with the missing end drawn from the germline J gene. The chain couples TRBV23 to TRBJ2-5; TRBD2, the table's D call, was not compared with the DNA. The CDR3 covers 14 residues. Germline loops: CDR1 KGHTA, CDR2 FQNQQP. This CDR3 is CSSSQWGGQDTQYF. CDR3 DNA (partial): TGCTCCAGCAGTCAATGGGGGGGTCAAGACACCCAGTAC.

This clone was recorded a few times. Mouse gene names apply. The read stops 1 residue short of the end of the CDR3; the missing end is completed from the germline J gene. The gene calls are TRBV12-2 and TRBJ2-5; 7 bases match TRBD1. V lost 1 base and J lost 4; bases outside the gene matches: 1. Germline CDR1 reads SGHLS; CDR2 reads HYDKME. There are 13 residues in the CDR3. The DNA read from the CDR3 is TGTGCCAGCTCTCTAGGACAGGAAGACACCCAGTAC. Its protein product is CASSLGQEDTQY. The entire CDR3 reads CASSLGQEDTQYF.

Remarks on this clone: Germline and genes: mouse. The CDR3 reads CASSLTVSGNTLYF. The CDR3 DNA, read in part, is TGTGCCAGCAGTCTGACAGTTTCTGGAAATACGCTCTAT. The chain recombines TRBV26 with TRBJ1-3, with D unclear. The read ends 1 residue before the CDR3 terminus; that terminus is restored from the germline J gene. There are 14 residues in the CDR3. V was clipped by 2 bases and J by 0 bases, with 5 bases between them. Germline V gene sequence: CDR1 KGHPV, CDR2 FQNQEV (reference sequence).

This clone is labeled as medium-sized. Mouse gene names apply. The read terminates 1 residue before the CDR3 end, so the remaining end is supplied by the germline J gene. The chain recombines TRBV13-2 with TRBJ2-7; D is possibly TRBD1 or TRBD2 (6 bases each). Germline lookup yields CDR1 NNHNN and CDR2 SYGAGS (reference sequence). This CDR3 spans 14 amino acids. The V gene lost 0 bases and the J gene lost 6 bases, with 13 bases spanning the gap. The CDR3: CASGDAGAGVEQYF. The CDR3 DNA, read in part, is TGTGCCAGCGGTGATGCGGGGGCGGGGGTTGAACAGTAC.